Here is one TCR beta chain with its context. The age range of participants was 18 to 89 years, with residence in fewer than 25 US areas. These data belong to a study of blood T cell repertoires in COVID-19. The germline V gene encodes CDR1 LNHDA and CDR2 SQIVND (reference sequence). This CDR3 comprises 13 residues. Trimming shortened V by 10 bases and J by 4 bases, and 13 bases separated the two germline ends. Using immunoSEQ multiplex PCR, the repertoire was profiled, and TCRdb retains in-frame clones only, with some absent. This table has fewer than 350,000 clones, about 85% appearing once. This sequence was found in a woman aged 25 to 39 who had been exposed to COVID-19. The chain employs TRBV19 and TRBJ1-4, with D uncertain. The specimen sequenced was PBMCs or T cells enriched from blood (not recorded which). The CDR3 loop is CATRRRDNEKLFF. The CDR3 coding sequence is TGTGCCACCAGACGACGGGATAATGAAAAACTGTTTTTT.